This TCR beta chain was identified in a study of blood T cell repertoires in COVID-19. Study summary: COVID-19 samples from acute and convalescent phases originated in the United States, Italy and Spain.

Sequencing was performed with immunoSEQ multiplex PCR; in TCRdb, only in-frame clones are kept and a portion is missing. The sample lists about 280,000 clones, 85% occurring once. This CDR3 contains 13 residues. With 5 bases removed from V and 10 bases from J, the gap between germline ends came to 15 bases. Germline V CDR1 and CDR2: LNHNV, YYDKDF (reference sequence). This chain links TRBV15 with TRBJ2-1, with no clear D. The sequenced material came from peripheral blood. The receptor comes from a human donor in a cohort sampled during active COVID-19. The CDR3 reads CATSPQSGGEQFF. In DNA, the CDR3 is TGTGCCACCAGCCCTCAGAGTGGCGGAGAGCAGTTCTTC. The full variable domain, in which reference TRBV15 and TRBJ2-1 provide the parts outside the CDR3, is DAMVIQNPRYQVTQFGKPVTLSCSQTLNHNVMYWYQQKSSQAPKLLFHYYDKDFNNEADTPDNFQSRRPNTSFCFLDIRSPGLGDTAMYLCATSPQSGGEQFFGPGTRLTVL.